The clone carrying this TCR beta chain occurred a few times. Antigen unknown. Attachment of unique molecular identifiers was made to individual cDNA molecules. One entry per CDR3 protein results from TCRdb running MiXCR on the 5' RACE reads. The table shows approximately 71,000 distinct CDR3 sequences, with roughly 13% occurring only once. These data belong to a study of early T cells in non-severe SARS-CoV-2 infection. Whole-study findings and limits: There was a bias toward anti-spike CD8 responses in VDJdb matching, which missed private and CD4 specificities.

The source is an adult who was a healthcare worker with PCR-confirmed SARS-CoV-2 infection or an uninfected control (not recorded which). Sequencing used whole blood.

The CDR3 here is CASSESGGSHTEQYF. CDR3 nucleotide sequence: TGTGCCAGCAGCGAAAGCGGGGGGTCACATACGGAGCAGTACTTC. The J gene is TRBJ2-7, the V gene TRBV7-9; TRBD2 agrees at 9 bases. Germline V gives CDR1 SEHNR, CDR2 FQNEAQ (reference sequence). Trimming cost V 5 bases and J 7 bases; bases outside gene matches: 12. This CDR3 comprises 15 residues.